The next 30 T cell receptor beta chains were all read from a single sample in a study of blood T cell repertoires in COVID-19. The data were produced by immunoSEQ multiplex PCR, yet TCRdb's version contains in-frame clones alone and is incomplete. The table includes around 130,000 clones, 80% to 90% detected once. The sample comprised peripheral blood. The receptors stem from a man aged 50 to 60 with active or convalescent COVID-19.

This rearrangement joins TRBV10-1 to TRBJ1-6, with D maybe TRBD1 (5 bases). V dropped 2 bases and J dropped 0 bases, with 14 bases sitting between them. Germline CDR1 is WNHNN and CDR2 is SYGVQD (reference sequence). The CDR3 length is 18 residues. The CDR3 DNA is TGCGCCAGCAGTGAGCGGGGGATGGGGAGCTCCTATAATTCACCCCTCCACTTT. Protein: CASSERGMGSSYNSPLHF.

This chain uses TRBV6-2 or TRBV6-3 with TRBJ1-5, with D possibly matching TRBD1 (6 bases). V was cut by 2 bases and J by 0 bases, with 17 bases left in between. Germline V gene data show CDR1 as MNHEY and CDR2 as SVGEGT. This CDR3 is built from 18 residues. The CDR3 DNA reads TGTGCCAGCAGTTACCCATCTGGGGGGGGGCTTAGCAATCAGCCCCAGCATTTT. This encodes CASSYPSGGGLSNQPQHF.

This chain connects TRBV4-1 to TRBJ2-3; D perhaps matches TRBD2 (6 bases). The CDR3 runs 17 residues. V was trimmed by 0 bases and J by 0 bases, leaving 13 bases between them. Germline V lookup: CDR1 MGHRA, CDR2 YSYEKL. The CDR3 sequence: CASSQDDTGTSTDTQYF. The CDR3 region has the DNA TGCGCCAGCAGCCAAGACGATACGGGGACTAGCACAGATACGCAGTATTTT.

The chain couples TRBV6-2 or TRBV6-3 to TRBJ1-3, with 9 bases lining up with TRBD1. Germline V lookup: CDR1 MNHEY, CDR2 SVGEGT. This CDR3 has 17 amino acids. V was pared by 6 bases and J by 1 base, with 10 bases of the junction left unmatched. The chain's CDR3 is CASSSGTGYGSGNTIYF. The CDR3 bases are TGTGCCAGCAGCTCCGGGACAGGGTACGGATCTGGAAACACCATATATTTT.

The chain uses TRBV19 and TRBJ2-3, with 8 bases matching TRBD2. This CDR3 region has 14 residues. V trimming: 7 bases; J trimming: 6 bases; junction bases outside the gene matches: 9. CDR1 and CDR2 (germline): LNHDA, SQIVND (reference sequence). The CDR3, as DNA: TGTGCCAGTACTAGAGGCGGGGGGTTGGATACGCAGTATTTT. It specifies CASTRGGGLDTQYF.

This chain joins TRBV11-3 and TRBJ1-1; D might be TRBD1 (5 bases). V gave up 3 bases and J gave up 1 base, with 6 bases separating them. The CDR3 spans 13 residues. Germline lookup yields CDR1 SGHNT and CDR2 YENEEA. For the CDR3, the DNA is TGTGCCAGCAGCTTCAGGGCGAACACTGAAGCTTTCTTT. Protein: CASSFRANTEAFF. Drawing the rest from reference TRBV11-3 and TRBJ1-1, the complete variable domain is EAGVVQSPRYKIIEKKQPVAFWCNPISGHNTLYWYLQNLGQGPELLIRYENEEAVDDSQLPKDRFSAERLKGVDSTLKIQPAELGDSAVYLCASSFRANTEAFFGQGTRLTVV.

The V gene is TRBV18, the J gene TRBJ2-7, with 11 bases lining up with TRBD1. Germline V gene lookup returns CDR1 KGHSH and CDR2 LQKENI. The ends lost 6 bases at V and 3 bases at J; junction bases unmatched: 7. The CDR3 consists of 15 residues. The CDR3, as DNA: TGTGCCAGCTCCCCTCTGGGACAGGGGGACTACGAGCAGTACTTC. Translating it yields CASSPLGQGDYEQYF.

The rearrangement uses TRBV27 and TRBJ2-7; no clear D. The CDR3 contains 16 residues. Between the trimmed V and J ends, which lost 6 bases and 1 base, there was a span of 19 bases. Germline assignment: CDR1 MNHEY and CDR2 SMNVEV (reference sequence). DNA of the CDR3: TGTGCCAGCAGCATTCTCCGTGGCCCCCCTTCCTACGAGCAGTACTTC. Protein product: CASSILRGPPSYEQYF.

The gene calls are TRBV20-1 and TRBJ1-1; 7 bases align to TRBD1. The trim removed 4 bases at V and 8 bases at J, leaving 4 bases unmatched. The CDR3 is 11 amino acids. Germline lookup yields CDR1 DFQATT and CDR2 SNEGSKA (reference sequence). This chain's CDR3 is CSAKDRLEAFF. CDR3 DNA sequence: TGCAGTGCTAAGGACAGGCTCGAAGCTTTCTTT.

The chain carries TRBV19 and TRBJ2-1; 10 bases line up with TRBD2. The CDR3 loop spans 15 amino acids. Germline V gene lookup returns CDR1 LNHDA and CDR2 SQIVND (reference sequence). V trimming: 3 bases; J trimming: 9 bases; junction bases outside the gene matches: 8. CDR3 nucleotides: TGTGCCAGTAGTATCTTAGCGGGAGGTCGGGGTGAGCAGTTCTTC. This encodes CASSILAGGRGEQFF.

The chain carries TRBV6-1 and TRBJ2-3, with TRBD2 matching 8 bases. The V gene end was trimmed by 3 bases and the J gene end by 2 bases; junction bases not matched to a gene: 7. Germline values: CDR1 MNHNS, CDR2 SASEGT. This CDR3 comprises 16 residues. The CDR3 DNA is TGTGCCAGCAGTGATGTCGGCGGGAGGTACACAGATACGCAGTATTTT. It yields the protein CASSDVGGRYTDTQYF.

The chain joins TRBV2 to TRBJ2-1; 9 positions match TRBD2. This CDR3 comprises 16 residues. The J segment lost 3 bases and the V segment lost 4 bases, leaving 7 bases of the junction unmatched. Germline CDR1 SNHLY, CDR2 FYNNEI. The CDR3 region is CASSALAGSIYNEQFF. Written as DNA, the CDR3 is TGTGCCAGCAGTGCCCTAGCGGGGTCTATCTACAATGAGCAGTTCTTC.

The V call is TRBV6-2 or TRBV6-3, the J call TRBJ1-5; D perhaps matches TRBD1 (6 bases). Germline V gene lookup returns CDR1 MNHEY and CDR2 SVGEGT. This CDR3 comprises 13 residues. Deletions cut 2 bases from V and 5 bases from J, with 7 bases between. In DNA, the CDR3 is TGTGCCAGCAGTTACAACAGGGATCAGCCCCAGCATTTT. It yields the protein CASSYNRDQPQHF.

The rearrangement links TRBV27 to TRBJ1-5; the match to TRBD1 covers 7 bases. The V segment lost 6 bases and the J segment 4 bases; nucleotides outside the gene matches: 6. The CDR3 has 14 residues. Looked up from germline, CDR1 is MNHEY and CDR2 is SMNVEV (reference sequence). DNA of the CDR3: TGTGCCAGCAGCCAGGGGACAGAAAATCAGCCCCAGCATTTT. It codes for CASSQGTENQPQHF.

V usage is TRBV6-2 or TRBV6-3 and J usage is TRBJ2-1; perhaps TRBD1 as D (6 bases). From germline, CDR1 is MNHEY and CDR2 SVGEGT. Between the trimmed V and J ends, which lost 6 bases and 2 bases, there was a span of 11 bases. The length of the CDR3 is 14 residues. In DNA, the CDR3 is TGTGCCAGCAGCCAGGACAGTCCCTACAATGAGCAGTTCTTC. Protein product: CASSQDSPYNEQFF.

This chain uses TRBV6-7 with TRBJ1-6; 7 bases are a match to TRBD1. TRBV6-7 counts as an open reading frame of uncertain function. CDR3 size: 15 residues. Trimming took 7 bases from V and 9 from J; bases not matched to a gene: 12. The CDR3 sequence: CASKHPRGEASPLHF. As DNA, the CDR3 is TGTGCCAGCAAACACCCCAGGGGGGAGGCTTCACCCCTCCACTTT.

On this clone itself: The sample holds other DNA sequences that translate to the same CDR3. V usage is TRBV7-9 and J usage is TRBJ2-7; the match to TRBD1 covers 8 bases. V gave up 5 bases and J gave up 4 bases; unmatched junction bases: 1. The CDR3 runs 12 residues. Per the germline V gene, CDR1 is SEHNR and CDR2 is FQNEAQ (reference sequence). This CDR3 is CASSRTGYEQYF. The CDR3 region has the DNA TGTGCCAGCAGCCGGACAGGGTACGAGCAGTACTTC.

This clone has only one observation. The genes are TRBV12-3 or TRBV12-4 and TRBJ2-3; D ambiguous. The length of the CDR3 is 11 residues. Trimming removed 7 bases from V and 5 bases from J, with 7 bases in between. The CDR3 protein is CASTRGDTQYF. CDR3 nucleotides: TGTGCCAGCACCCGAGGAGATACGCAGTATTTT.

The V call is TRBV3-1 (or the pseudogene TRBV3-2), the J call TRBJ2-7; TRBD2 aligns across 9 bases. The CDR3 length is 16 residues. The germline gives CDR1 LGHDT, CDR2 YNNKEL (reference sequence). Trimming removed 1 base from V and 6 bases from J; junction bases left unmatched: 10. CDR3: CASSQVGGLAGSEQYF. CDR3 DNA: TGTGCCAGCAGCCAAGTCGGGGGTCTAGCGGGAAGCGAGCAGTACTTC.

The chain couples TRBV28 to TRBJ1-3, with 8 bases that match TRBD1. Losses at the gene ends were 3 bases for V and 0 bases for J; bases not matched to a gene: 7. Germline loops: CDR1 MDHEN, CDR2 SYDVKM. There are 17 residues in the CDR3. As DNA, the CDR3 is TGTGCCAGCAGTTTTGCCCTAGGGACAGGCTCTGGAAACACCATATATTTT. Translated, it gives CASSFALGTGSGNTIYF.

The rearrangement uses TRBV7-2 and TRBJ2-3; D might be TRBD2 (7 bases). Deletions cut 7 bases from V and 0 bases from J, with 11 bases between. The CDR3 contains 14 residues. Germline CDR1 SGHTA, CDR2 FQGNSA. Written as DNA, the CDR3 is TGTGCCAGCAAGGCGGGGGCGAGCACAGATACGCAGTATTTT. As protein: CASKAGASTDTQYF. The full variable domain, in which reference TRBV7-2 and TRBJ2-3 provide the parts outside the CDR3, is GAGVSQSPSNKVTEKGKDVELRCDPISGHTALYWYRQSLGQGLEFLIYFQGNSAPDKSGLPSDRFSAERTGGSVSTLTIQRTQQEDSAVYLCASKAGASTDTQYFGPGTRLTVL.

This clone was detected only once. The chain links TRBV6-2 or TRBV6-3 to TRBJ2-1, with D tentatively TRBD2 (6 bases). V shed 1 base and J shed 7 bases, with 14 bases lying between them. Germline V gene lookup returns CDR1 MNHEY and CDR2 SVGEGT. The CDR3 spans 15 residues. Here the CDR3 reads CASSYFGRGLNEQFF. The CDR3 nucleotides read TGTGCCAGCAGTTACTTTGGGCGGGGTTTGAATGAGCAGTTCTTC.

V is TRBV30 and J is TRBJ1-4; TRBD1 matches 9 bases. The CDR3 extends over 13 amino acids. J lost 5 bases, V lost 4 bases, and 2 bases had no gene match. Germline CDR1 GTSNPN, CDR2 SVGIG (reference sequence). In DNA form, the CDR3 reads TGTGCCTGGACCGGGACAGGGAATGAAAAACTGTTTTTT. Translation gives CAWTGTGNEKLFF.

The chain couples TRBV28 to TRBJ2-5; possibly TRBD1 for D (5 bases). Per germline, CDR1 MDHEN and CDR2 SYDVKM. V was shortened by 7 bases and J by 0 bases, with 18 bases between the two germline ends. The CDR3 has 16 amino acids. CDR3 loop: CASNNPDRPYQETQYF. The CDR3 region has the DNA TGTGCCAGCAATAATCCTGACAGACCGTACCAAGAGACCCAGTACTTC.

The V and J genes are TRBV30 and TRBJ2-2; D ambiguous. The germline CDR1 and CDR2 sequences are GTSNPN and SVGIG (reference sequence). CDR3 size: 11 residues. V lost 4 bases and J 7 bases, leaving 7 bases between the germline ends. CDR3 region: CAWNIVGELFF. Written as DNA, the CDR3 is TGTGCCTGGAATATTGTCGGGGAGCTGTTTTTT.

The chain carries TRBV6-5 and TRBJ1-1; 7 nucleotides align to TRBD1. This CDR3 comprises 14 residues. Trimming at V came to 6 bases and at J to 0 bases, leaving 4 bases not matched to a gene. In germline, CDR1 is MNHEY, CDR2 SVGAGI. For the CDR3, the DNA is TGTGCCAGCAGGGACGGACAGGTGAACACTGAAGCTTTCTTT. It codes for CASRDGQVNTEAFF.

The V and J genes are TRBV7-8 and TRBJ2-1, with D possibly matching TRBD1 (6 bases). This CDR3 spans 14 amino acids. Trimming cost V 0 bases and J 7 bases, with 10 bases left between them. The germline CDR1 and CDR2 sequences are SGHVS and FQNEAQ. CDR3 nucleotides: TGTGCCAGCAGCTTAGCGGTAGGACAGAATGAGCAGTTCTTC. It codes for CASSLAVGQNEQFF. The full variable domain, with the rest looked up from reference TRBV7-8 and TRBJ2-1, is GAGVSQSPRYKVAKRGQDVALRCDPISGHVSLFWYQQALGQGPEFLTYFQNEAQLDKSGLPSDRFFAERPEGSVSTLKIQRTQQEDSAVYLCASSLAVGQNEQFFGPGTRLTVL.

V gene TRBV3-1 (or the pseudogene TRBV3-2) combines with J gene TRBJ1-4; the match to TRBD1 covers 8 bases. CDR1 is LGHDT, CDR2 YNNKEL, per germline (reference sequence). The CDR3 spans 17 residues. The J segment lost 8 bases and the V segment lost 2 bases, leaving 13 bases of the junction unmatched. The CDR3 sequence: CASSQSQGAGRREKLFF. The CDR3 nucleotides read TGTGCCAGCAGCCAATCGCAGGGGGCGGGTCGCCGGGAAAAACTGTTTTTT.

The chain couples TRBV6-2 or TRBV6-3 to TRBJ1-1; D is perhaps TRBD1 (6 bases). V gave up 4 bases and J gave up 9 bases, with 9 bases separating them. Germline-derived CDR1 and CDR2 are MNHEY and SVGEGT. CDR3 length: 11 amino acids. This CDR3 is CASSSTGKAFF. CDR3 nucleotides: TGTGCCAGCAGTTCAACAGGGAAAGCTTTCTTT.

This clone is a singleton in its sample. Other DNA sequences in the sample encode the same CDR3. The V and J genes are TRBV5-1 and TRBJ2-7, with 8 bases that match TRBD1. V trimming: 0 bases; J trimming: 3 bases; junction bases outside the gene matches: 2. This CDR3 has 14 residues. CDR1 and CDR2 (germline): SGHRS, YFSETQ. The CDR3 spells CASSLDGQGYEQYF. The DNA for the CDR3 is TGCGCCAGCAGCTTGGACGGACAGGGCTACGAGCAGTACTTC.